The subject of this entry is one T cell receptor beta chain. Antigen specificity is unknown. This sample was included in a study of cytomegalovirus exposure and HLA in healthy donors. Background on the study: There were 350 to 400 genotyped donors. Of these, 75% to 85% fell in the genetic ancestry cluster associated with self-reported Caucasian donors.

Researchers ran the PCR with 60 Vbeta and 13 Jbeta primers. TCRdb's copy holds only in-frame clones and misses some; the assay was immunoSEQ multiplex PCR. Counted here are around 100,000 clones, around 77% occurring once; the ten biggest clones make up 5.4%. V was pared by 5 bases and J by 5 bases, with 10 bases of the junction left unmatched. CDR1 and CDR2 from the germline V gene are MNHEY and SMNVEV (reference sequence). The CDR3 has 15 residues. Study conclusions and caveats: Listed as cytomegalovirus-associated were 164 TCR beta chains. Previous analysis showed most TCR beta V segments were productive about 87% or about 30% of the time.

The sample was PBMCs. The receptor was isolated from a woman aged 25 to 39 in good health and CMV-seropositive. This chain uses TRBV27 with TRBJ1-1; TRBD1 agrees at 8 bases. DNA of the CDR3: TGTGCCAGCAGTCCGTCGACAGGGGTAACGACTGAAGCTTTCTTT. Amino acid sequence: CASSPSTGVTTEAFF.